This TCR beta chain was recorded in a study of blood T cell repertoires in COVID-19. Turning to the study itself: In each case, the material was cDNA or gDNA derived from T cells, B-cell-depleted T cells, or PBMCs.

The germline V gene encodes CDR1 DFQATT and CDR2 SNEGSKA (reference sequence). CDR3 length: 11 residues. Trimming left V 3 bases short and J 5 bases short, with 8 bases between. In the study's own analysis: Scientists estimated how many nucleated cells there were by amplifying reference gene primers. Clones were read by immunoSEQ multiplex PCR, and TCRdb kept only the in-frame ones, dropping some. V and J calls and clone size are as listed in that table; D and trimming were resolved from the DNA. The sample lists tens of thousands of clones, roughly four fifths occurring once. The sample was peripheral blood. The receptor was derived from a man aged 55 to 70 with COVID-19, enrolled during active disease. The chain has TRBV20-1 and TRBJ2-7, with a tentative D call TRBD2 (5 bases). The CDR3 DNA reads TGCAGTGCTAGGTTCGGGGACGAGCAGTACTTC. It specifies CSARFGDEQYF.